These 9 T cell receptor beta chains were all obtained from the same sample, sequenced in a study of response to subunit inactivated influenza vaccine. One entry per CDR3 protein, called by TCRdb with MiXCR from the RT-PCR reads. The data show around 480,000 distinct CDR3 sequences, 15% to 20% seen once. This specimen consisted of CD4+ T cells sorted from PBMCs, obtained roughly 24 months after vaccination. These receptors all stem from a man between 50 and 75 years old who received an inactivated influenza vaccine.

V and J are TRBV5-4 and TRBJ2-3; TRBD2 aligns across 9 bases. The V gene end was trimmed by 4 bases and the J gene end by 4 bases; junction bases not matched to a gene: 7. There are 15 residues in the CDR3. CDR1 and CDR2 (germline): SGHNT, YYREEE (reference sequence). Here the CDR3 reads CASSPGLATPDTQYF. Written as DNA, the CDR3 is TGTGCCAGCAGCCCGGGACTAGCCACCCCAGATACGCAGTATTTT.

This chain uses TRBV7-2 with TRBJ2-1, with TRBD2 as a possible D gene (6 bases). V shed 4 bases and J shed 0 bases, with 10 bases lying between them. The CDR3 loop spans 15 amino acids. Germline V CDR1 and CDR2: SGHTA, FQGNSA. The CDR3 protein is CASSYSGNSYNEQFF. CDR3 DNA: TGTGCCAGCAGCTATAGCGGTAACTCCTACAATGAGCAGTTCTTC.

CDR3 sequence reads: CASSYGSGSTPYEQYF. DNA for the CDR3: TGTGCCAGCAGTTATGGTAGCGGGTCCACCCCCTACGAGCAGTACTTC. J is TRBJ2-7 and V is TRBV6-2 or TRBV6-3; 7 bases line up with TRBD2. V lost 3 bases and J lost 2; bases outside the gene matches: 10. Germline V gene lookup returns CDR1 MNHEY and CDR2 SVGEGT. The CDR3 covers 16 residues.

This clonotype was counted a few times. The rearrangement joins TRBV11-2 to TRBJ2-3; unclear D gene. The CDR3 length is 14 residues. Looked up from germline, CDR1 is SGHAT and CDR2 is FQNNGV. Trimming removed 2 bases from V and 6 bases from J, with 12 bases in between. CDR3 DNA: TGTGCCAGCAGCTTAAATACGGCAAGGGATACGCAGTATTTT. Its translation: CASSLNTARDTQYF. Using reference TRBV11-2 and TRBJ2-3 for the parts outside the CDR3, the full variable domain is EAGVAQSPRYKIIEKRQSVAFWCNPISGHATLYWYQQILGQGPKLLIQFQNNGVVDDSQLPKDRFSAERLKGVDSTLKIQPAKLEDSAVYLCASSLNTARDTQYFGPGTRLTVL.

This clonotype was seen repeatedly, ten times or more. The rearrangement joins TRBV7-6 to TRBJ1-2, with D possibly being TRBD1 (5 bases). Germline-derived CDR1 and CDR2 are SGHVS and FNYEAQ. V gave up 4 bases and J gave up 8 bases, with 14 bases separating them. The CDR3 has 13 amino acids. CDR3 amino acids: CASSSRGDRGYTF. CDR3 nucleotide sequence: TGTGCCAGCAGCTCCCGGGGGGATCGGGGCTACACCTTC.

This clonotype appeared a few times. V usage is TRBV10-3 and J usage is TRBJ2-7; perhaps TRBD2 as D (6 bases). CDR3 length equals 14 residues. V was pared by 5 bases and J by 6 bases, with 17 bases between. Germline V gene data show CDR1 as ENHRY and CDR2 as SYGVKD. CDR3 DNA sequence: TGTGCCATCAGTAGCGGGTTGGCTGGCGTCGAGCAGTACTTC. Amino acid sequence: CAISSGLAGVEQYF.

This clonotype was found a few times. The chain uses TRBV4-3 and TRBJ1-1, with D maybe TRBD1 (5 bases). Deletions cut 1 base from V and 4 bases from J, with 13 bases between. Per germline, CDR1 LGHNA and CDR2 YSLEER. The CDR3 has 15 amino acids. The CDR3 DNA sequence: TGCGCCAGCAGCCAAGGGGCGTCTGGGACCACTGAAGCTTTCTTT. Protein: CASSQGASGTTEAFF.

V usage is TRBV5-4 and J usage is TRBJ2-2; 14 bases match TRBD2. CDR3 size: 17 residues. J was trimmed by 6 bases and V by 2 bases; bases with no gene match: 6. Per germline, CDR1 SGHNT and CDR2 YYREEE (reference sequence). The CDR3 here is CASSFPTSGRAAGELFF. CDR3 in DNA: TGTGCCAGCAGCTTCCCGACTAGCGGGAGGGCTGCCGGGGAGCTGTTTTTT.

This clonotype has a handful of counts. This chain connects TRBV7-2 to TRBJ1-1; no clear D. The germline CDR1 and CDR2 sequences are SGHTA and FQGNSA. The CDR3 runs 16 residues. V dropped 1 base and J dropped 0 bases, with 12 bases sitting between them. The DNA of the CDR3 is TGTGCCAGCAGCTTAGTCTTCCTGGTCGTGAACACTGAAGCTTTCTTT. Its protein product is CASSLVFLVVNTEAFF.